The next 11 T cell receptor beta chains were all read from a single sample in a study of T-cell reconstitution after alpha-beta-depleted transplantation in children. Unique molecular identifiers tagged the TCRbeta library. TCRdb reprocessed the PCR reads with MiXCR, giving one entry per CDR3 protein. There are some 290,000 distinct CDR3 sequences in the sample; approximately 9.6% occur only once, and roughly a tenth lies in the top ten. The sample in question was PBMCs from the stem cell graft donor, obtained from the stem cell graft. All receptors come from a human donor who donated a stem cell graft to a child with SCID.

The table lists this clonotype with many counts. This chain connects TRBV7-8 to TRBJ2-5; no firm D call. Trimming removed 5 bases from V and 3 bases from J, with 13 bases in between. The CDR3 spans 14 residues. Germline assignment: CDR1 SGHVS and CDR2 FQNEAQ. The CDR3 nucleotides read TGTGCCAGCAGCCTCCTTGGGCTAAAAGAGACCCAGTACTTC. Its translation: CASSLLGLKETQYF. The variable domain in full, completed from reference TRBV7-8 and TRBJ2-5, reads GAGVSQSPRYKVAKRGQDVALRCDPISGHVSLFWYQQALGQGPEFLTYFQNEAQLDKSGLPSDRFFAERPEGSVSTLKIQRTQQEDSAVYLCASSLLGLKETQYFGPGTRLLVL.

In its sample, this clonotype was seen many times. The rearrangement uses TRBV7-9 and TRBJ1-1, with 7 bases lining up with TRBD1. V trimming: 0 bases; J trimming: 1 base; junction bases outside the gene matches: 8. This CDR3 spans 17 amino acids. The germline gives CDR1 SEHNR, CDR2 FQNEAQ (reference sequence). The chain's CDR3 is CASSLAGGAGQNTEAFF. For the CDR3, the DNA is TGTGCCAGCAGCTTAGCAGGGGGCGCGGGCCAGAACACTGAAGCTTTCTTT.

There are many counts of this clonotype. The rearrangement joins TRBV5-1 to TRBJ2-2, with D perhaps TRBD1 (6 bases). This CDR3 contains 15 residues. Germline V CDR1 and CDR2: SGHRS, YFSETQ. Trimming cost V 3 bases and J 3 bases, with 12 bases left between them. In DNA, the CDR3 is TGCGCCAGCAGCTACCGGGACACCTACACCGGGGAGCTGTTTTTT. Its protein is CASSYRDTYTGELFF.

This clonotype turned up a few times. The chain combines TRBV4-1 with TRBJ2-7; TRBD1 matches at 8 bases. Germline trimming cut 3 bases from V and 3 bases from J; bases unmatched to any gene: 10. Looked up from germline, CDR1 is MGHRA and CDR2 is YSYEKL. This CDR3 comprises 16 residues. In nucleotides, the CDR3 is TGCGCCAGCAGCCACGACCCGGACAGGGTGGGCTACGAGCAGTACTTC. It encodes CASSHDPDRVGYEQYF.

This chain links TRBV2 with TRBJ2-1; D unresolved. Looked up from germline, CDR1 is SNHLY and CDR2 is FYNNEI. CDR3 length equals 15 residues. With 4 bases removed from V and 9 bases from J, the gap between germline ends came to 19 bases. This CDR3 is CASSVLVGQAAEQFF. The DNA of the CDR3 is TGTGCCAGCAGTGTTTTGGTTGGGCAGGCCGCTGAGCAGTTCTTC.

The V and J genes are TRBV12-3 or TRBV12-4 and TRBJ1-1, with 7 bases aligning to TRBD1. J lost 1 base, V lost 11 bases, and 7 bases had no gene match. This CDR3 spans 13 amino acids. The CDR3, as DNA: TGTGCCGGGCTCAGACAGGGGAACACTGAAGCTTTCTTT. Protein product: CAGLRQGNTEAFF.

The rearrangement joins TRBV19 to TRBJ1-5; D is unresolved. This CDR3 spans 13 amino acids. V was trimmed by 0 bases and J by 6 bases, leaving 6 bases between them. Per the germline V gene, CDR1 is LNHDA and CDR2 is SQIVND (reference sequence). The CDR3, as DNA: TGTGCCAGTAGTATAGATAGGTTTCAGCCCCAGCATTTT. This translates into CASSIDRFQPQHF.

This clonotype has a handful of counts. The chain combines TRBV12-3 or TRBV12-4 with TRBJ1-5; 10 bases are a match to TRBD1. The CDR3 is 14 residues long. J was trimmed by 8 bases and V by 7 bases; bases with no gene match: 8. Here the CDR3 reads CASTWDRGLEPQHF. In DNA form, the CDR3 reads TGTGCCAGCACCTGGGACAGGGGTTTGGAGCCCCAGCATTTT.

This clonotype was seen more than once but under ten times. The CDR3 sequence is CASSLETLGVGNQPQHF. CDR3 coding DNA: TGTGCCAGCAGCTTAGAAACCCTAGGGGTAGGCAATCAGCCCCAGCATTTT. The chain is built from TRBV7-9 and TRBJ1-5; D is perhaps TRBD1 (5 bases). V shed 1 base and J shed 2 bases, with 15 bases lying between them. CDR1 and CDR2 from the germline V gene are SEHNR and FQNEAQ (reference sequence). CDR3 size: 17 residues.

This clonotype appeared many times. V and J are TRBV27 and TRBJ1-5; TRBD1 is a possible D gene (5 bases). The CDR3 runs 14 residues. Between the trimmed V and J ends, which lost 1 base and 7 bases, there was a span of 11 bases. Germline V gene lookup returns CDR1 MNHEY and CDR2 SMNVEV (reference sequence). CDR3 sequence: CASSLWGEGQPQHF. In DNA form, the CDR3 reads TGTGCCAGCAGTTTATGGGGCGAGGGACAGCCCCAGCATTTT.

This clonotype was counted between two and nine times. V usage is TRBV27 and J usage is TRBJ1-5, with 8 bases that match TRBD1. V lost 3 bases and J lost 2; bases outside the gene matches: 6. CDR3 size: 16 residues. The germline V gene encodes CDR1 MNHEY and CDR2 SMNVEV (reference sequence). DNA of the CDR3: TGTGCCAGCAGTTTGGGGTGGACAGGGCGCAATCAGCCCCAGCATTTT. Translating gives CASSLGWTGRNQPQHF.